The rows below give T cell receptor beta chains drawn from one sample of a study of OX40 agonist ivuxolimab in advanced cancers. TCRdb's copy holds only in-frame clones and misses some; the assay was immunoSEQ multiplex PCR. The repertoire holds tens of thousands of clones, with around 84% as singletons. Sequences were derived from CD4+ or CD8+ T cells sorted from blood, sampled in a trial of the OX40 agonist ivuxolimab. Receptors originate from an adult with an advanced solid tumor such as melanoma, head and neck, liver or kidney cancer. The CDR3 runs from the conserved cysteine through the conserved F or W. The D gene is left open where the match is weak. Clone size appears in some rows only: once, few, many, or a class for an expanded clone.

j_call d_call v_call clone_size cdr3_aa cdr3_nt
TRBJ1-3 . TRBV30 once CACQLLGSIWGTTIYF TGTGCCTGTCAACTCTTAGGCTCCATCTGGGGTACAACCATATATTTT
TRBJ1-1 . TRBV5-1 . CASSLRARNTEAFF TGCGCCAGCAGCTTGCGGGCGAGGAACACTGAAGCTTTCTTT
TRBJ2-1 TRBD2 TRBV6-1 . CASSEFWLGMTSGRVNEQFF TGTGCCAGCAGTGAATTTTGGTTGGGTATGACTAGCGGGAGGGTCAATGAGCAGTTCTTC
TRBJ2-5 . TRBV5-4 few CASRGTKTQYF TGTGCCAGCAGGGGGACGAAGACCCAGTACTTC
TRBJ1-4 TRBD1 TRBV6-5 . CASSPPGQGLLFF TGTGCCAGCAGTCCCCCGGGACAGGGGTTACTGTTTTTT
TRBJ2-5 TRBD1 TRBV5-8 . CASSLEGAGYF TGTGCCAGCAGCTTGGAGGGGGCCGGGTACTTC
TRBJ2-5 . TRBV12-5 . CASAQGTARSQETQYF TGTGCTAGTGCCCAGGGAACAGCCAGGTCACAAGAGACCCAGTACTTC
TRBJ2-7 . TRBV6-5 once CASSVRGRAYEQYF TGTGCCAGCAGTGTTCGGGGGCGCGCCTACGAGCAGTACTTC
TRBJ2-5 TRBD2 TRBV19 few CASSPGLATTRETQYF TGTGCCAGTAGTCCGGGACTAGCGACGACCCGAGAGACCCAGTACTTC
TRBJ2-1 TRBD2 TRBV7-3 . CASSVTSGANNEQFF TGTGCCAGCAGCGTGACTAGCGGGGCCAACAATGAGCAGTTCTTC
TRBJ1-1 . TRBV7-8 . CASSLGQNTEAFF TGTGCCAGCAGCTTAGGCCAGAACACTGAAGCTTTCTTT
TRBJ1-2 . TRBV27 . CASSQTGVYGYTF TGTGCCAGCAGTCAGACAGGCGTCTATGGCTACACCTTC
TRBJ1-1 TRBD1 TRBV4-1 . CASSPRQGETNTEAFF TGCGCCAGCAGCCCTAGACAGGGAGAAACGAACACTGAAGCTTTCTTT
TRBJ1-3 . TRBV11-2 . CASSFEGSSGNTIYF TGTGCCAGCAGCTTCGAAGGATCCTCTGGAAACACCATATATTTT
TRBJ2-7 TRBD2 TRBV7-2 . CASSPRRLAGNEQYF TGTGCCAGCAGCCCCCGTAGGTTAGCGGGGAACGAGCAGTACTTC
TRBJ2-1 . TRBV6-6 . CASSYLQGGGQFF TGTGCCAGCAGTTACCTACAGGGTGGAGGGCAGTTCTTC
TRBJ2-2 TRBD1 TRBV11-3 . CASSLGQGETGELFF TGTGCCAGCAGCTTGGGACAGGGTGAAACCGGGGAGCTGTTTTTT
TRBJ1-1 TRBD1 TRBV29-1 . CSVEAGQLNTEAFF TGCAGCGTTGAAGCGGGACAGCTGAACACTGAAGCTTTCTTT
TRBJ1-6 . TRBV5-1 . CASSPEPSLDRVGSPLHF TGCGCCAGCAGCCCCGAACCCTCACTTGACAGAGTAGGATCACCCCTCCACTTT
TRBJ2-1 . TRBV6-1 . CASSEDPYSYNEQFF TGTGCCAGCAGTGAAGACCCTTACTCCTACAATGAGCAGTTCTTC
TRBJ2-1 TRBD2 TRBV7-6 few CASSSTGGTGYNEQFF TGTGCCAGCAGCTCTACGGGAGGGACGGGCTACAATGAGCAGTTCTTC
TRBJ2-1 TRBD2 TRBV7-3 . CASSGRGLNEQFF TGTGCCAGCAGCGGGAGGGGACTCAATGAGCAGTTCTTC
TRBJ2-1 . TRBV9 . CASSVAQRGGEQFF TGTGCCAGCAGCGTAGCTCAGAGGGGAGGTGAGCAGTTCTTC
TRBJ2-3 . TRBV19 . CASSRGTPNPTDTQYF TGTGCCAGTAGTAGAGGGACACCTAACCCCACAGATACGCAGTATTTT
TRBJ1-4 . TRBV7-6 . CASSPAGATNEKLFF TGTGCCAGCAGCCCCGCGGGGGCAACTAATGAAAAACTGTTTTTT
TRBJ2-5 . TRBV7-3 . CASSPIGGRQETQYF TGTGCCAGCAGCCCCATCGGGGGCCGCCAAGAGACCCAGTACTTC
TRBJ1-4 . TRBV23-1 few CASTPLPNGWRF TGCGCCAGCACTCCTCTACCCAACGGGTGGCGTTTT
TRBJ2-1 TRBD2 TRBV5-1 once CASSLEPAGTSTNEQFF TGCGCCAGCAGCTTGGAACCGGCCGGGACTAGCACCAATGAGCAGTTCTTC
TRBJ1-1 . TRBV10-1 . CASSKEGPSLVFF TGCGCCAGCTCTAAAGAAGGACCATCTCTGGTTTTCTTT
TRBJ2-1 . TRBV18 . CASSPLTPGDDEQFF TGTGCCAGCTCACCCCTGACTCCGGGCGACGATGAGCAGTTCTTC
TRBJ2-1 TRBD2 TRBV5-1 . CASSQILAGGYNEQFF TGCGCCAGCAGCCAAATATTAGCGGGAGGATACAATGAGCAGTTCTTC
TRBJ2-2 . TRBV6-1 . CASSVSGPGELFF TGTGCCAGCAGTGTTAGTGGCCCCGGGGAGCTGTTTTTT
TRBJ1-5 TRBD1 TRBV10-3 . CAISAGTVGQPQHF TGTGCCATCAGCGCCGGGACAGTCGGTCAGCCCCAGCATTTT
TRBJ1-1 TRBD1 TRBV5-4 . CASRPTGGHLLNTEAFF TGTGCCAGCAGGCCGACAGGGGGACACCTCCTGAACACTGAAGCTTTCTTT
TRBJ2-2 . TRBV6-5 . CASRPRGGNTGELFF TGTGCCAGCAGACCCCGGGGAGGGAACACCGGGGAGCTGTTTTTT
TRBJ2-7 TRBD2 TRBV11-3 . CASSPTSGGRYEQYF TGTGCCAGCAGCCCGACTAGCGGGGGGAGGTACGAGCAGTACTTC
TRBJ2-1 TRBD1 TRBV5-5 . CASSQNRDRHNEQFF TGTGCCAGCAGCCAAAACCGGGACAGACACAATGAGCAGTTCTTC
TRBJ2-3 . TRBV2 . CASRYGDTQYF TGTGCCAGCAGGTATGGAGATACGCAGTATTTT
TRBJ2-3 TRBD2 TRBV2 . CASSESTLAGVTDTQYF TGTGCCAGCAGTGAAAGCACACTAGCGGGGGTGACAGATACGCAGTATTTT
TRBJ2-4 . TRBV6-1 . CAGRGVGNIQYF TGTGCCGGCCGAGGGGTCGGGAACATTCAGTACTTC
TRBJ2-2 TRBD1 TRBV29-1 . CSVETGTGPNTGELFF TGCAGCGTTGAAACGGGGACAGGTCCTAACACCGGGGAGCTGTTTTTT
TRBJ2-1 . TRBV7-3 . CASSFGGVTLDNEQFF TGTGCCAGCAGTTTCGGGGGAGTAACGTTGGACAATGAGCAGTTCTTC
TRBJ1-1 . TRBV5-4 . CASSLDPMNTEAFF TGTGCCAGCAGCTTGGATCCAATGAACACTGAAGCTTTCTTT
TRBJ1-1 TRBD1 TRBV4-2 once CASSQDRTGSMNTEAFF TGTGCCAGCAGCCAAGATAGGACAGGGTCTATGAACACTGAAGCTTTCTTT
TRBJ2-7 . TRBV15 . CATSRDKARQYF TGTGCCACCAGCAGAGATAAGGCGAGGCAGTACTTC
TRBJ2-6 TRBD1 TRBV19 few CASNKQGAGVLTF TGTGCCAGTAATAAACAGGGGGCAGGCGTCCTGACTTTC